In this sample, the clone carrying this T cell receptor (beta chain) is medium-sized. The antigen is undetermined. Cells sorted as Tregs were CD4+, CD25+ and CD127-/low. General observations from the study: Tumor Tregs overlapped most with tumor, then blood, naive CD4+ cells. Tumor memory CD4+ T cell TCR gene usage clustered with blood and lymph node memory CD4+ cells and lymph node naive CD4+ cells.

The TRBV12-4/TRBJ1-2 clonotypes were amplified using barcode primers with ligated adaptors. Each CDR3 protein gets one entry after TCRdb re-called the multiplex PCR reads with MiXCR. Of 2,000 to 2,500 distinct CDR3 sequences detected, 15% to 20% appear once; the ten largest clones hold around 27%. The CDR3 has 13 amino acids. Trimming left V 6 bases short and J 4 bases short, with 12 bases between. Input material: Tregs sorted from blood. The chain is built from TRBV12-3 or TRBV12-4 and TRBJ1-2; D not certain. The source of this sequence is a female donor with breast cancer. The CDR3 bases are TGTGCCAGCAGCCCGACTGGTACCTATGGCTACACCTTC. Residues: CASSPTGTYGYTF.